The rows below give T cell receptor beta chains drawn from one sample of a study of Ad26.COV2.S vaccination and SARS-CoV-2 variants. The table came from immunoSEQ multiplex PCR; TCRdb's copy has only in-frame clones and leaves some out. The profile shows under 300,000 clones, roughly 87% of them singletons. This specimen consisted of peripheral blood, obtained in a trial of Ad26.COV2.S vaccine versus placebo. Receptors were obtained from a person between 18 and 65 years old who received the Ad26.COV2.S COVID-19 vaccine or a placebo. Both conserved end residues are part of each CDR3. Each record gives: CDR3 DNA, CDR3 protein, J gene, clone size, V gene, D gene. The D gene is left open where the match is weak. Clone sizes are given selectively: once, few, many, or a class where the clone is expanded.

DNA: TGTGCCAGCCACCTGGGCCTAGCGAACTCCTACGAGCAGTACTTC; CDR3: CASHLGLANSYEQYF; J: TRBJ2-7; size: once; V: TRBV7-2; D: .
DNA: TGTGCCAGCAGCCTTCCAAGCATCTATGGCTACACCTTC; CDR3: CASSLPSIYGYTF; J: TRBJ1-2; size: .; V: TRBV7-2; D: .
DNA: TGTGCCAGCAGCCAAGAGGCTAGCGGATACAATGAGCAGTTCTTC; CDR3: CASSQEASGYNEQFF; J: TRBJ2-1; size: .; V: TRBV4-2; D: TRBD2
DNA: TGTGCCAGCAGCTTACTGGGGGTCCACGAGCAGTACTTC; CDR3: CASSLLGVHEQYF; J: TRBJ2-7; size: .; V: TRBV7-2; D: .
DNA: TGTGCCAGCAGCAAGGACAGGATAAACACCGGGGAGCTGTTTTTT; CDR3: CASSKDRINTGELFF; J: TRBJ2-2; size: few; V: TRBV7-8; D: TRBD1
DNA: TGTGCCTGGAGTGTTGAGGGAAATCAGCCCCAGCATTTT; CDR3: CAWSVEGNQPQHF; J: TRBJ1-5; size: .; V: TRBV30; D: .
DNA: TGTGCCAGCAGCCAAGGCACTAGCGGGAGAGCACCCAGCAATGAGCAGTTCTTC; CDR3: CASSQGTSGRAPSNEQFF; J: TRBJ2-1; size: .; V: TRBV3-1/TRBV3-2; D: TRBD2
DNA: TGTGCCAGCAGTGGGACGGGAGACATTCAGTACTTC; CDR3: CASSGTGDIQYF; J: TRBJ2-4; size: .; V: TRBV25-1; D: .
DNA: TGCGCCAGCAGCTTTGCCCAAGTGAGGGCCACAGATACGCAGTATTTT; CDR3: CASSFAQVRATDTQYF; J: TRBJ2-3; size: .; V: TRBV5-1; D: .
DNA: TGTGCCAGCAGCCTTGCACCGGGATCCAACTATGGCTACACCTTC; CDR3: CASSLAPGSNYGYTF; J: TRBJ1-2; size: .; V: TRBV5-6; D: .
DNA: TGTGCCAGCAGCAGCGGACAGCAAGAGACCCAGTACTTC; CDR3: CASSSGQQETQYF; J: TRBJ2-5; size: .; V: TRBV5-5; D: .